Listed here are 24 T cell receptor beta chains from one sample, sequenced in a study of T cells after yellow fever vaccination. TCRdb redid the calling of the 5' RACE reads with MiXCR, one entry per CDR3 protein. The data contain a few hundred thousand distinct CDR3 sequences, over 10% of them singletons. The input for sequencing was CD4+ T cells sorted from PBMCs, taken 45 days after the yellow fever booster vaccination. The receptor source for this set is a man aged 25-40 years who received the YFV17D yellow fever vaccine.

CDR3 amino acids: CASSLDPTGDIQYF. As DNA, the CDR3 is TGCGCCAGCAGCTTGGACCCCACGGGGGACATTCAGTACTTC. The chain combines TRBV5-1 with TRBJ2-4, with a possible D match to TRBD2 (6 bases). V was cut by 0 bases and J by 8 bases, with 12 bases left in between. The CDR3 covers 14 residues. CDR1 is SGHRS, CDR2 YFSETQ, per germline. Using reference TRBV5-1 and TRBJ2-4 for the parts outside the CDR3, the full variable domain is KAGVTQTPRYLIKTRGQQVTLSCSPISGHRSVSWYQQTPGQGLQFLFEYFSETQRNKGNFPGRFSGRQFSNSRSEMNVSTLELGDSALYLCASSLDPTGDIQYFGAGTRLSVL.

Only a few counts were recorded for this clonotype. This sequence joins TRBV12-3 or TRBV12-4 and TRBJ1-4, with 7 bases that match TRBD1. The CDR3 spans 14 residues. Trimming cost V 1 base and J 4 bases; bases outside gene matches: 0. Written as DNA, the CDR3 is TGTGCCAGCAGTTTAGGGGACAGTAATGAAAAACTGTTTTTT. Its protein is CASSLGDSNEKLFF.

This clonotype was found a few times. DNA for the CDR3: TGTGCCAGCAGCTTAGGATACGCGCCTACTGAGCAGTTCTTC. Translated: CASSLGYAPTEQFF. This chain uses TRBV11-2 with TRBJ2-1; D remains ambiguous. The CDR3 extends over 14 amino acids. V was cut by 1 base and J by 9 bases, with 13 bases left in between. Looked up from germline, CDR1 is SGHAT and CDR2 is FQNNGV.

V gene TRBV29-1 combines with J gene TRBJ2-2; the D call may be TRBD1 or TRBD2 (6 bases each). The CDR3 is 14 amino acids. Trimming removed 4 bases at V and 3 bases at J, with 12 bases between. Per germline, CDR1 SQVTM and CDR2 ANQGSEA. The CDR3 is CSVARGVDTGELFF. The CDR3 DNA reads TGCAGCGTTGCAAGGGGGGTGGACACCGGGGAGCTGTTTTTT.

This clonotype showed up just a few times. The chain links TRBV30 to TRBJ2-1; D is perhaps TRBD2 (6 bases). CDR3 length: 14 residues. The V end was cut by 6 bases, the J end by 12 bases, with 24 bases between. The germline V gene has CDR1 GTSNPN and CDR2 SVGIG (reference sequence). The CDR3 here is CACARGRSEGWQFF. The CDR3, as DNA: TGTGCCTGCGCAAGGGGCCGGTCGGAGGGGTGGCAGTTCTTC.

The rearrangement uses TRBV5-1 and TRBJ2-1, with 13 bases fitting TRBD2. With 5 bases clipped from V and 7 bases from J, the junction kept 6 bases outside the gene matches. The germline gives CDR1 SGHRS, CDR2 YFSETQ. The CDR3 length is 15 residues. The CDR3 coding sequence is TGCGCCAGCAGTCGGACTAGCGGGAGTTCTAATGAGCAGTTCTTC. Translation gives CASSRTSGSSNEQFF. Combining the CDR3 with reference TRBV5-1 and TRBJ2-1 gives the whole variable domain KAGVTQTPRYLIKTRGQQVTLSCSPISGHRSVSWYQQTPGQGLQFLFEYFSETQRNKGNFPGRFSGRQFSNSRSEMNVSTLELGDSALYLCASSRTSGSSNEQFFGPGTRLTVL.

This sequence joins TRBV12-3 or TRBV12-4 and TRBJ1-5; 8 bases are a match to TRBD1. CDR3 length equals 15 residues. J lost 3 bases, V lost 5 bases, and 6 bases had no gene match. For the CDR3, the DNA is TGTGCCAGCAGTCGGGACAGGTCTTTCAATCAGCCCCAGCATTTT. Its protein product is CASSRDRSFNQPQHF.

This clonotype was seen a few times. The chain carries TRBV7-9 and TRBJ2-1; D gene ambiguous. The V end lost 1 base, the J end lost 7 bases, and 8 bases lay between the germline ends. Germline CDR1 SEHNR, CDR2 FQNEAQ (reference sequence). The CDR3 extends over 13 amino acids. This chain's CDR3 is CASSLGGVNEQFF. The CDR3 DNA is TGTGCCAGCAGCTTAGGTGGCGTAAATGAGCAGTTCTTC.

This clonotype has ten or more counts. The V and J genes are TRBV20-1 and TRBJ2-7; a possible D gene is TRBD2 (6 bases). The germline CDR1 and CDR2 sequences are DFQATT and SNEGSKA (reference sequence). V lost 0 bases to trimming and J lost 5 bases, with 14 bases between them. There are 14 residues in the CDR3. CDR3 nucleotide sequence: TGCAGTGCTAGAGATGGGGGAGGAGGTCACGAGCAGTACTTC. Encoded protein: CSARDGGGGHEQYF.

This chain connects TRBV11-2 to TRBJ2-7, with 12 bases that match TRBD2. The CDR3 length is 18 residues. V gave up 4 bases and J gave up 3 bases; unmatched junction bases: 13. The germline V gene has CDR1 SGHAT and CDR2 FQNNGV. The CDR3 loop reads CASSSPGHWTSGIYEQYF. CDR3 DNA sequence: TGTGCCAGCAGCTCGCCAGGGCATTGGACTAGCGGGATCTACGAGCAGTACTTC.

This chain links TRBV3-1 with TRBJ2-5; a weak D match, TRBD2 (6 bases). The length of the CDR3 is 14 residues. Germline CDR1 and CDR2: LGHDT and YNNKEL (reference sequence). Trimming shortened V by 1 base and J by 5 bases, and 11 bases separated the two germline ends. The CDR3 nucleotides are TGTGCCAGCAGCCAAGTAGCGGATGGGGAGACCCAGTACTTC. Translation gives CASSQVADGETQYF.

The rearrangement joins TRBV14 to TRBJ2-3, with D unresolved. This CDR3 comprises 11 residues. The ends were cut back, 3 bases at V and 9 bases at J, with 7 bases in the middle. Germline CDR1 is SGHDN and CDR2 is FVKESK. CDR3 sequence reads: CASSHQSTQYF. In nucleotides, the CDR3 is TGTGCCAGCAGCCACCAGTCAACGCAGTATTTT. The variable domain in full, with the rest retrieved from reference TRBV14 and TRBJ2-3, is EAGVTQFPSHSVIEKGQTVTLRCDPISGHDNLYWYRRVMGKEIKFLLHFVKESKQDESGMPNNRFLAERTGGTYSTLKVQPAELEDSGVYFCASSHQSTQYFGPGTRLTVL.

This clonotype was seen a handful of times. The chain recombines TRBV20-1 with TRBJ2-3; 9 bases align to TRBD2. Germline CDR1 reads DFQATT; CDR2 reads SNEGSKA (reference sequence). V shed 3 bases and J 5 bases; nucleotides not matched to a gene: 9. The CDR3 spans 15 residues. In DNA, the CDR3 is TGCAGTGCTAGTTTCGCGGGAGGGCCCGTAGATACGCAGTATTTT. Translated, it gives CSASFAGGPVDTQYF.

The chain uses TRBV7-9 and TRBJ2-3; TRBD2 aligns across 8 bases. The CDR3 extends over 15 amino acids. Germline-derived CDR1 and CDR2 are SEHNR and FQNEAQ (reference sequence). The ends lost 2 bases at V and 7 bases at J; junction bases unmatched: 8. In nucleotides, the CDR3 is TGTGCCAGCAGCTTAAGGGGACTAGACGGTTATACGCAGTATTTT. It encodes CASSLRGLDGYTQYF.

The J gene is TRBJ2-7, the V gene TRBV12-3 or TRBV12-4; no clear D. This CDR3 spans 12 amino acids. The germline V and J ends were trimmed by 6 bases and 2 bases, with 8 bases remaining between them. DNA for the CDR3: TGTGCCAGCAGCCCGGTTCCCTACGAGCAGTACTTC. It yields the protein CASSPVPYEQYF.

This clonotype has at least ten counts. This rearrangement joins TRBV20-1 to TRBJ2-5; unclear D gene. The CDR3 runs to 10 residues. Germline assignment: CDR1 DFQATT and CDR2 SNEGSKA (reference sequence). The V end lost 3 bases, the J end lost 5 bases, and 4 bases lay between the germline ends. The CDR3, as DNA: TGCAGTGCTAGGGATGAGACCCAGTACTTC. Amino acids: CSARDETQYF.

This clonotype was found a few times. In DNA, the CDR3 is TGTGCCAGCAGCGGACACGGGACACCACCCTACGAGCAGTACTTC. Its protein is CASSGHGTPPYEQYF. V and J are TRBV7-6 and TRBJ2-7, with D possibly being TRBD1 (6 bases). There are 15 residues in the CDR3. Trimming stripped 5 bases from V and 2 bases from J, with 16 bases between. CDR1 and CDR2 (germline): SGHVS, FNYEAQ.

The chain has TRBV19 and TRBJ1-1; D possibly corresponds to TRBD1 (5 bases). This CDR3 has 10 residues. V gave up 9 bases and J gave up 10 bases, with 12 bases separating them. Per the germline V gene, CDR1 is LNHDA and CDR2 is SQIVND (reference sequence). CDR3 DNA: TGTGCCAGCGGGGCGCATCTAGCTTTCTTT. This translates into CASGAHLAFF. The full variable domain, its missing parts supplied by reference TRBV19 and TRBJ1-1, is DGGITQSPKYLFRKEGQNVTLSCEQNLNHDAMYWYRQDPGQGLRLIYYSQIVNDFQKGDIAEGYSVSREKKESFPLTVTSAQKNPTAFYLCASGAHLAFFGQGTRLTVV.

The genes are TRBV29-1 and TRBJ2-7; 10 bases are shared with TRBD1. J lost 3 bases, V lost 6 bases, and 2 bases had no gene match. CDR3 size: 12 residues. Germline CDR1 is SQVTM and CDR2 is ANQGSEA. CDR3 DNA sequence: TGCAGCGTGCGGACAGGGGGCTACGAGCAGTACTTC. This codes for CSVRTGGYEQYF.

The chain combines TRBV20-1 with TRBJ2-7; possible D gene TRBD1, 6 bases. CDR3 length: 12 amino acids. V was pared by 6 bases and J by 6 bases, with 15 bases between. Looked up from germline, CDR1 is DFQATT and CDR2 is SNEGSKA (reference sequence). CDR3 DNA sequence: TGCAGTGCAAACGACAGGTCAACCGAGCAGTACTTC. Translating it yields CSANDRSTEQYF.

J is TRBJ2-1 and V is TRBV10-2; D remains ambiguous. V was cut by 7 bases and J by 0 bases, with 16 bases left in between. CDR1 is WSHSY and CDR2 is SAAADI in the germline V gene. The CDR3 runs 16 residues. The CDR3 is CASTDNARSSYNEQFF. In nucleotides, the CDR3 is TGCGCCAGCACCGACAACGCCCGGAGCTCCTACAATGAGCAGTTCTTC.

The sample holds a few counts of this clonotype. The DNA of the CDR3 is TGCGCCAGCAGCCAAGAGGGACTTACGGTCCCCGGGGAGCTGTTTTTT. It encodes CASSQEGLTVPGELFF. The gene calls are TRBV4-3 and TRBJ2-2, with TRBD2 as a possible D gene (6 bases). Trimming pared 0 bases from V and 6 bases from J, leaving 14 bases between. The CDR3 contains 16 residues. Germline CDR1 is LGHNA and CDR2 is YSLEER.

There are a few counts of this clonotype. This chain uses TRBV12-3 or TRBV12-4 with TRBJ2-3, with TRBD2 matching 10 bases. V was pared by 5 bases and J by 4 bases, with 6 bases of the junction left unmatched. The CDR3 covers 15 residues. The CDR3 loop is CASSSSGRRPDTQYF. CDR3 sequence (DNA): TGTGCCAGCAGTAGTAGCGGGAGGAGGCCAGATACGCAGTATTTT.

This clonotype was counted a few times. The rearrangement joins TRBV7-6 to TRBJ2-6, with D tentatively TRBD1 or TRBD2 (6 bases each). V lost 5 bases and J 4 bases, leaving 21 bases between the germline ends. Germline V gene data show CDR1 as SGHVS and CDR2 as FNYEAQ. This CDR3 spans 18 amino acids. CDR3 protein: CASSDPSGAYEGANVLTF. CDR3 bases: TGTGCCAGCAGCGACCCTTCGGGGGCGTACGAGGGGGCCAACGTCCTGACTTTC. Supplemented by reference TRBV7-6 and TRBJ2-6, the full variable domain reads GAGVSQSPRYKVTKRGQDVALRCDPISGHVSLYWYRQALGQGPEFLTYFNYEAQQDKSGLPNDRFSAERPEGSISTLTIQRTEQRDSAMYRCASSDPSGAYEGANVLTFGAGSRLTVL.